The 6 T cell receptor beta chains below come from one sample, sequenced in a study of cytomegalovirus exposure and HLA in healthy donors. Primers: 60 Vbeta forward and 13 Jbeta reverse. Repertoires were generated with immunoSEQ multiplex PCR, while TCRdb's copy carries only in-frame clones and drops some. The sample has about 140,000 clones; roughly four fifths are singletons. Sequenced sample: PBMCs. These receptor sequences come from a woman aged 35 to 49 in good health and CMV-seronegative.

There are a few counts of this clone. The rearrangement uses TRBV6-5 and TRBJ1-1; maybe TRBD1 (6 bases). The CDR3 has 15 amino acids. Germline V gene sequence: CDR1 MNHEY, CDR2 SVGAGI. Trimming left V 4 bases short and J 1 base short, with 13 bases between. The CDR3 sequence: CASSSQGFGNTEAFF. The CDR3 bases are TGTGCCAGCAGTTCCCAGGGGTTTGGGAACACTGAAGCTTTCTTT.

This sequence joins TRBV7-2 and TRBJ1-1; no reliable D call. This CDR3 comprises 13 residues. V lost 1 base and J 4 bases, leaving 7 bases between the germline ends. CDR1 is SGHTA, CDR2 FQGNSA, per germline. The CDR3 DNA is TGTGCCAGCAGCTTAGGGCAGATCACTGAAGCTTTCTTT. Protein sequence: CASSLGQITEAFF.

This chain links TRBV29-1 with TRBJ2-3; 11 nucleotides agree with TRBD1. Germline V lookup: CDR1 SQVTM, CDR2 ANQGSEA. Unmatched junction bases numbered 4, after V lost 3 bases and J lost 5 bases. The CDR3 length is 14 residues. CDR3 DNA: TGCAGCGTTGACGGGACAGGGGGACAAGATACGCAGTATTTT. Translating it yields CSVDGTGGQDTQYF.

A single count supports this clone. The J gene is TRBJ1-3, the V gene TRBV2; maybe TRBD1 (6 bases). CDR3 length equals 16 residues. Trimming cost V 7 bases and J 3 bases, with 19 bases left between them. CDR1 is SNHLY, CDR2 FYNNEI, per germline. For the CDR3, the DNA is TGTGCCAGCACCCCCCCGTCGAGGGGGGGTGGAAACACCATATATTTT. Amino acids: CASTPPSRGGGNTIYF.

The gene calls are TRBV7-9 and TRBJ2-1; 9 nucleotides align to TRBD1. V lost 5 bases, J lost 4 bases, and 9 bases stayed unmatched. This CDR3 is built from 16 residues. Looked up from germline, CDR1 is SEHNR and CDR2 is FQNEAQ (reference sequence). The CDR3 reads CASSLIGTGLYNEQFF. CDR3 bases: TGTGCCAGCAGCCTAATCGGGACAGGGCTTTACAATGAGCAGTTCTTC.

This clone showed up just a few times. The rearrangement uses TRBV5-1 and TRBJ2-2; D gene ambiguous. The CDR3 is made up of 14 amino acids. In germline, CDR1 is SGHRS, CDR2 YFSETQ. Trimming took 0 bases from V and 0 from J, leaving 3 bases between them. CDR3 sequence: CASSLATNTGELFF. The CDR3 region has the DNA TGCGCCAGCAGCTTGGCCACGAACACCGGGGAGCTGTTTTTT.